This T cell receptor (beta chain) was captured by sequencing in a study of radiation and T cells in renal cell carcinoma. Broader study findings: From baseline, blood top tumor clonotypes peaked at 2 weeks post-radiation.

Deletions cut 7 bases from V and 4 bases from J, with 9 bases between. Germline CDR1 and CDR2: SGDLS and YYNGEE. The CDR3 is 12 amino acids. The time point is: baseline pretreatment blood. Specified treatment: 15 Gy SBRT to primary tumor, nephrectomy 4 weeks later. Radiation-treated patients gave blood at baseline, week 2 and week 4. TCRdb keeps only in-frame clones here, not all; method: immunoSEQ multiplex PCR. The repertoire has about 50,000 clones, 75% to 85% of them found once; the top ten carry about a third. With regard to this clone: Its antigen is as yet unknown.

The sequence was collected from a woman aged 65 to 85 with renal cell carcinoma. V usage is TRBV9 and J usage is TRBJ2-1; TRBD2 might be the D (5 bases). The sample in question was blood, obtained from a patient whose treatment included radiotherapy and nephrectomy. CDR3 bases: TGTGCCAGCTCTCCGGGATACAATGAGCAGTTCTTC. Its translation: CASSPGYNEQFF.